This T cell receptor (beta chain) was captured in a study of CD4 T cells in relation to SARS-CoV-2 and coronaviruses. Study-wide background: Convalescent donors were aged roughly 21 to 80, with median approximately 39 years. Whole-study results and caveats: Crossreactive clones expanded significantly less to SARS-CoV-2 than monoreactive clones. Samples before the pandemic and after infection were not matched within any donor.

This CDR3 contains 16 residues. Germline lookup yields CDR1 SGHTA and CDR2 FQGTGA. V trimming: 5 bases; J trimming: 1 base; junction bases outside the gene matches: 2. Data came from immunoSEQ multiplex PCR; TCRdb stores just in-frame clones and leaves some out. The data show 25,000 to 35,000 clones, under 80% seen once. Concerning this clone: Its antigen remains unknown.

Naive or memory CD4+ cells were cultured 1:1 with T cell-depleted PBMCs plus CEF. The sequence came from an adult with COVID-19. The V call is TRBV7-3, the J call TRBJ2-3, with 14 nucleotides matching TRBD2. The sequenced sample consisted of memory CD4+ T cells from PBMCs, cultured in vitro. The CDR3 DNA reads as TGTGCCAGCAGCCCGGGACTAGCGGGAGGCACAGATACGCAGTATTTT. This sequence encodes CASSPGLAGGTDTQYF.